Below, 21 T cell receptor beta chains from the same sample are listed, as sequenced in a study of ipilimumab plus nivolumab after autologous stem cell transplantation. The assay was immunoSEQ multiplex PCR, and TCRdb's table has in-frame clones only and misses some. In the table there are about 22,000 clones, 70% to 85% of which are singletons. Sequencing was performed on PBMCs, taken in a trial of ipilimumab plus nivolumab as post-transplant consolidation. The source is a male donor with diffuse large B-cell lymphoma.

This sequence joins TRBV18 and TRBJ2-7; D might be TRBD1 (6 bases). The germline V and J ends were trimmed by 3 bases and 2 bases, with 14 bases remaining between them. The CDR3 extends over 15 amino acids. Germline V gene data show CDR1 as KGHSH and CDR2 as LQKENI. CDR3 bases: TGTGCCAGCTCACCTGCCCAGGGGTCTACCTACGAGCAGTACTTC. Encoded protein: CASSPAQGSTYEQYF.

The sample holds a few counts of this clone. In DNA form, the CDR3 reads TGTGCCAGTAGTATGGCTCTGGACAGGTTTCGTGCCGAGCAGTACTTC. Amino acids: CASSMALDRFRAEQYF. The J gene is TRBJ2-7, the V gene TRBV19, with 7 bases aligning to TRBD1. From germline, CDR1 is LNHDA and CDR2 SQIVND (reference sequence). The V segment lost 3 bases and the J segment 6 bases; nucleotides outside the gene matches: 14. The CDR3 totals 16 residues.

The chain combines TRBV28 with TRBJ1-2; D gene unclear. Germline CDR1 is MDHEN and CDR2 is SYDVKM. Between the trimmed V and J ends, which lost 2 bases and 7 bases, there was a span of 11 bases. The CDR3 is 13 amino acids. CDR3 sequence reads: CASSLKRERGYTF. CDR3 sequence (DNA): TGTGCCAGCAGTTTAAAGAGGGAACGTGGCTACACCTTC.

The chain recombines TRBV7-6 with TRBJ1-6, with D unclear. The CDR3 runs to 13 residues. Germline lookup yields CDR1 SGHVS and CDR2 FNYEAQ. Trimming removed 5 bases at V and 7 bases at J, with 9 bases between. CDR3 sequence: CASSLAGNSPLHF. CDR3 nucleotides: TGTGCCAGCAGCCTGGCCGGGAATTCACCCCTCCACTTT.

The chain links TRBV14 to TRBJ1-2; D not resolved. The V end lost 4 bases, the J end lost 4 bases, and 19 bases lay between the germline ends. This CDR3 has 16 residues. Germline V gene sequence: CDR1 SGHDN, CDR2 FVKESK. CDR3 protein: CASSLQLAGSLYGYTF. DNA of the CDR3: TGTGCCAGCAGCCTCCAACTAGCAGGTTCGCTCTATGGCTACACCTTC. The variable domain in full, completed from reference TRBV14 and TRBJ1-2, reads EAGVTQFPSHSVIEKGQTVTLRCDPISGHDNLYWYRRVMGKEIKFLLHFVKESKQDESGMPNNRFLAERTGGTYSTLKVQPAELEDSGVYFCASSLQLAGSLYGYTFGSGTRLTVV.

The CDR3 protein is CASSSTGSGEAFF. In DNA form, the CDR3 reads TGTGCCAGCAGCTCCACAGGATCGGGTGAAGCTTTCTTT. The chain carries TRBV7-3 and TRBJ1-1, with TRBD1 as a possible D gene (5 bases). The CDR3 covers 13 residues. V lost 4 bases, J lost 7 bases, and 13 bases lay in between. CDR1 and CDR2 (germline): SGHTA, FQGTGA.

This sequence joins TRBV6-5 and TRBJ1-4, with D hard to call. The CDR3 is 15 residues long. CDR1 and CDR2 from the germline V gene are MNHEY and SVGAGI. Trimming stripped 0 bases from V and 0 bases from J, with 5 bases between. The CDR3 DNA reads as TGTGCCAGCAGTTACTCGGGAGCAACTAATGAAAAACTGTTTTTT. This sequence encodes CASSYSGATNEKLFF.

CDR3 region: CASSLRDSSVEQYF. Here the CDR3 DNA reads TGTGCCAGCAGTTTAAGGGACAGCTCGGTTGAGCAGTACTTC. The chain uses TRBV27 and TRBJ2-7; 7 nucleotides agree with TRBD1. V dropped 2 bases and J dropped 7; count of bases not matched to a gene: 8. Per germline, CDR1 MNHEY and CDR2 SMNVEV (reference sequence). The CDR3 runs 14 residues.

The chain joins TRBV13 to TRBJ2-5; TRBD1 might be the D (6 bases). V shed 0 bases and J shed 1 base, with 9 bases lying between them. The germline V gene has CDR1 PRHDT and CDR2 FYEKMQ (reference sequence). The CDR3 is 15 residues long. This CDR3 reads CASSLGQGLQETQYF. The DNA of the CDR3 is TGTGCCAGCAGCTTAGGACAGGGCCTCCAAGAGACCCAGTACTTC.

The rearrangement links TRBV19 to TRBJ2-5; possibly TRBD1 for D (7 bases). The J call could be wrong; TRBJ2-7 is a better fit for the DNA end. Per germline, CDR1 LNHDA and CDR2 SQIVND (reference sequence). CDR3 length equals 13 residues. The CDR3 is CASREGQSYEQYF. CDR3 bases: TGTGCCAGTAGGGAGGGACAGTCCTACGAGCAGTACTTC.

The genes are TRBV25-1 and TRBJ1-2, with 8 bases aligning to TRBD1. The CDR3 totals 16 residues. Unmatched junction bases numbered 6, after V lost 3 bases and J lost 0 bases. Germline V gene data show CDR1 as MGHDK and CDR2 as SYGVNS. The CDR3 region is CASSDRGRGANYGYTF. The CDR3 nucleotides are TGTGCCAGCAGTGACAGGGGGCGCGGAGCTAACTATGGCTACACCTTC.

The V and J genes are TRBV7-9 and TRBJ1-5; the D is unclear. This CDR3 comprises 13 residues. V gave up 2 bases and J gave up 4 bases, with 6 bases separating them. CDR1 is SEHNR, CDR2 FQNEAQ, per germline (reference sequence). The CDR3 DNA reads TGTGCCAGCAGCTTAACAGCTAATCAGCCCCAGCATTTT. Translation gives CASSLTANQPQHF.

The rearrangement links TRBV7-2 to TRBJ2-1; D is unresolved. Trimming stripped 0 bases from V and 9 bases from J, with 12 bases between. The length of the CDR3 is 14 residues. From germline, CDR1 is SGHTA and CDR2 FQGNSA. CDR3 region: CASSLAVAALEQFF. The DNA for the CDR3 is TGTGCCAGCAGCTTAGCCGTGGCCGCTCTTGAGCAGTTCTTC.

The chain uses TRBV5-4 and TRBJ1-2; tentative D call: TRBD1 (5 bases). This CDR3 is built from 15 residues. V was pared by 0 bases and J by 4 bases, with 13 bases between. Germline CDR1 and CDR2: SGHNT and YYREEE (reference sequence). The chain's CDR3 is CASSLGGAGLYGYTF. DNA for the CDR3: TGTGCCAGCAGCTTGGGCGGGGCAGGCCTCTATGGCTACACCTTC.

This clone was detected only a few times. This sequence joins TRBV28 and TRBJ2-5; 12 bases map to TRBD2. Germline V gives CDR1 MDHEN, CDR2 SYDVKM. V was pared by 5 bases and J by 4 bases, with 5 bases of the junction left unmatched. The length of the CDR3 is 15 residues. CDR3 DNA: TGTGCCAGCAGTCGGCTAGCGGGGGGGCTAGAGACCCAGTACTTC. Protein: CASSRLAGGLETQYF.

This sequence joins TRBV6-5 and TRBJ1-2; 8 nucleotides agree with TRBD1. CDR1 MNHEY and CDR2 SVGAGI come from the germline V gene. V shed 2 bases, J shed 8 bases, and the junction held 10 bases outside the gene matches. The CDR3 sequence is 15 residues long. CDR3 region: CASSYPLQGAIGYTF. CDR3 sequence (DNA): TGTGCCAGCAGTTACCCCCTTCAGGGGGCGATAGGCTACACCTTC.

This chain links TRBV5-4 with TRBJ2-3, with 8 bases lining up with TRBD1. This CDR3 has 15 residues. CDR1 and CDR2 from the germline V gene are SGHNT and YYREEE (reference sequence). V dropped 2 bases and J dropped 0; count of bases not matched to a gene: 2. The CDR3 DNA sequence: TGTGCCAGCAGCTTCAGGGGGCGAAGCACAGATACGCAGTATTTT. It encodes CASSFRGRSTDTQYF.

CDR3 loop: CASSRPGTGNSYEQYF. As DNA, the CDR3 is TGTGCCAGCAGCCGTCCCGGGACAGGGAACTCCTACGAGCAGTACTTC. The J gene is TRBJ2-7, the V gene TRBV5-4, with TRBD1 identical over 9 bases. J was trimmed by 0 bases and V by 4 bases; bases with no gene match: 8. The CDR3 consists of 16 residues. Germline loops: CDR1 SGHNT, CDR2 YYREEE (reference sequence).

CDR3 coding DNA: TGTGCCAGCCTAGGGGTACCGAACACCGGGGAGCTGTTTTTT. This translates into CASLGVPNTGELFF. The chain recombines TRBV7-2 with TRBJ2-2; tentative D call: TRBD1 (5 bases). This CDR3 has 14 residues. Germline CDR1 is SGHTA and CDR2 is FQGNSA. Trimming took 8 bases from V and 0 from J, leaving 10 bases between them.

The J gene is TRBJ1-3, the V gene TRBV18; perhaps TRBD1 as D (6 bases). The CDR3 contains 19 residues. V lost 0 bases and J 0 bases, leaving 18 bases between the germline ends. From germline, CDR1 is KGHSH and CDR2 LQKENI. The CDR3 loop is CASSPPPGPQGPSGNTIYF. For the CDR3, the DNA is TGTGCCAGCTCACCACCCCCAGGGCCACAGGGACCCTCTGGAAACACCATATATTTT.

The chain joins TRBV30 to TRBJ1-6; 10 nucleotides match TRBD1. Trimming took 1 base from V and 0 from J; bases not matched to a gene: 18. Germline CDR1 is GTSNPN and CDR2 is SVGIG (reference sequence). The CDR3 is 22 residues long. This CDR3 reads CAWSARDRGIYLRSSYNSPLHF. The CDR3 coding sequence is TGTGCCTGGAGTGCACGGGACAGGGGTATCTATCTGAGGAGCTCCTATAATTCACCCCTCCACTTT.